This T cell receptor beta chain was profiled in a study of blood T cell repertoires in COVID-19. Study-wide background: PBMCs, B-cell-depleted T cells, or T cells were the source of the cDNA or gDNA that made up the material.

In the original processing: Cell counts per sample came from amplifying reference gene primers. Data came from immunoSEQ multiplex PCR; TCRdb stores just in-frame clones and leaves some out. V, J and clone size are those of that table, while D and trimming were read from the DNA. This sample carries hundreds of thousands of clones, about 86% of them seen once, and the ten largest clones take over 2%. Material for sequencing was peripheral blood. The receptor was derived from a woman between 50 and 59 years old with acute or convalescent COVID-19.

Here the CDR3 DNA reads TGTGCCAGTAGTTTCAAGTCCGGGACATATACCTTCAATGAGCAGTTCTTC. It codes for CASSFKSGTYTFNEQFF. The V call is TRBV19, the J call TRBJ2-1, with D perhaps matching TRBD1 (6 bases). The CDR3 is 17 amino acids. Germline V gene lookup returns CDR1 LNHDA and CDR2 SQIVND (reference sequence). V lost 5 bases and J 6 bases, leaving 23 bases between the germline ends.